The 7 T cell receptor beta chains below all came from one sample that was sequenced in a study of cytomegalovirus exposure and HLA in healthy donors. The PCR employed 60 Vbeta primers together with 13 Jbeta primers. Clones were sequenced by immunoSEQ multiplex PCR, and TCRdb holds only the in-frame ones, with some missing. The data show about 120,000 clones, around 75% seen once. The sample consisted of PBMCs. Source of these receptors: a woman aged 45-65 years in good health and CMV-seronegative.

The V and J genes are TRBV10-3 and TRBJ1-1, with 8 bases identical to TRBD1. Germline assignment: CDR1 ENHRY and CDR2 SYGVKD. The CDR3 covers 11 residues. V shed 3 bases and J 9 bases; nucleotides not matched to a gene: 0. The CDR3 DNA sequence: TGTGCCATCAGTGACAGGGGGCAAGCTTTCTTT. This translates into CAISDRGQAFF.

Here the CDR3 reads CASRLDRAGYTF. The CDR3 DNA is TGTGCCAGCAGGCTAGACAGGGCTGGCTACACCTTC. The chain uses TRBV6-4 and TRBJ1-2, with 7 bases fitting TRBD1. J gave up 7 bases and V 6 bases, and 5 bases lay outside the gene matches. Germline values: CDR1 MRHNA, CDR2 SNTAGT. The CDR3 totals 12 residues.

The chain links TRBV6-5 to TRBJ2-1; 10 bases agree with TRBD2. Germline CDR1 MNHEY, CDR2 SVGAGI. This CDR3 has 15 residues. Trimming removed 6 bases from V and 5 bases from J; junction bases left unmatched: 7. CDR3 protein: CASSPDLAGDNEQFF. The CDR3 coding sequence is TGTGCCAGCAGCCCAGACCTAGCGGGAGACAATGAGCAGTTCTTC.

The CDR3 loop reads CASATGTGNQPQHF. The CDR3 region has the DNA TGTGCCAGCGCTACCGGGACAGGGAATCAGCCCCAGCATTTT. This chain connects TRBV7-9 to TRBJ1-5; TRBD1 matches 9 bases. V shed 8 bases and J 4 bases; nucleotides not matched to a gene: 6. Germline V gene lookup returns CDR1 SEHNR and CDR2 FQNEAQ (reference sequence). The CDR3 is made up of 14 amino acids. The variable domain in full, completed from reference TRBV7-9 and TRBJ1-5, reads DTGVSQNPRHKITKRGQNVTFRCDPISEHNRLYWYRQTLGQGPEFLTYFQNEAQLEKSRLLSDRFSAERPKGSFSTLEIQRTEQGDSAMYLCASATGTGNQPQHFGDGTRLSIL.

The gene calls are TRBV9 and TRBJ2-7, with TRBD1 matching 11 bases. The germline V gene has CDR1 SGDLS and CDR2 YYNGEE. V dropped 4 bases and J dropped 5; count of bases not matched to a gene: 5. The CDR3 loop spans 14 amino acids. CDR3 DNA: TGTGCCAGCAGCACCGGGACAGGGGGAAACGAGCAGTACTTC. This gives the protein CASSTGTGGNEQYF.

The chain carries TRBV7-2 and TRBJ2-1; maybe TRBD1 (5 bases). Germline V lookup: CDR1 SGHTA, CDR2 FQGNSA. Trimming took 1 base from V and 10 from J, leaving 14 bases between them. This CDR3 region has 14 residues. CDR3 nucleotides: TGTGCCAGCAGCTTAGGGCATCCCGACAGCGAGCAGTTCTTC. Translation: CASSLGHPDSEQFF.

The V call is TRBV2, the J call TRBJ2-6; TRBD2 matches at 13 bases. The CDR3 is made up of 17 amino acids. With V trimmed by 4 bases and J by 0 bases, 0 bases remained unmatched. The germline gives CDR1 SNHLY, CDR2 FYNNEI. The DNA of the CDR3 is TGTGCCAGCAGTGGGACTAGCGGGAGCTCTGGGGCCAACGTCCTGACTTTC. It yields the protein CASSGTSGSSGANVLTF.